This T cell receptor (beta chain) was recovered during a study of control samples from healthy donors and cancer patients. CDR1 is SGHAT, CDR2 FQNNGV, per germline. The V segment lost 5 bases and the J segment 6 bases; nucleotides outside the gene matches: 7. The CDR3 has 14 amino acids. The protocol was immunoSEQ multiplex PCR, while the TCRdb copy is restricted to in-frame clones and leaves out a portion. The table records 250,000 to 300,000 clones, over 75% of them present only once. The chain joins TRBV11-2 to TRBJ2-1, with 7 bases fitting TRBD2. Specimen: PBMCs. The receptor was derived from a woman aged 60-75 years with lung cancer. CDR3 DNA: TGTGCCAGCAGCCGACTAGCTCGGGGCAATGAGCAGTTCTTC. It codes for CASSRLARGNEQFF.